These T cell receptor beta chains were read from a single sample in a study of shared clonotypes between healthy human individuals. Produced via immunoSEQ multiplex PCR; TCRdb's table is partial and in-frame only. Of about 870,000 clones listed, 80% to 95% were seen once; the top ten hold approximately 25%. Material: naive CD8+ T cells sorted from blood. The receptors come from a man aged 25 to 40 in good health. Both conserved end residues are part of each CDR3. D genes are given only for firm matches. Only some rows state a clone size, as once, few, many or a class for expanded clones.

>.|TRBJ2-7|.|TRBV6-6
CASSYFTGNSYEQYF
TGTGCCAGCAGTTACTTCACAGGGAACTCCTACGAGCAGTACTTC
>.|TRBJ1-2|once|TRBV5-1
CASSLSSNHNYGYTF
TGCGCCAGCAGCTTGTCCAGCAACCATAACTATGGCTACACCTTC
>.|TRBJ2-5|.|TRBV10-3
CAISERPSLGETQYF
TGTGCCATCAGTGAGCGGCCTTCACTGGGGGAGACCCAGTACTTC
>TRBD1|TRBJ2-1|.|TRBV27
CASSFGQGEVEQFF
TGTGCCAGCAGTTTTGGACAGGGGGAGGTTGAGCAGTTCTTC
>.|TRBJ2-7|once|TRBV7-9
CASSLFGAVDEQYF
TGTGCCAGCAGCTTATTCGGGGCCGTGGACGAGCAGTACTTC
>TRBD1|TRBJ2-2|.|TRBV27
CASRRLGTENTGELFF
TGTGCCAGCCGACGACTGGGGACAGAGAACACCGGGGAGCTGTTTTTT
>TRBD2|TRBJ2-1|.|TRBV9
CASRGGNEQFF
TGTGCCAGCAGGGGAGGGAATGAGCAGTTCTTC
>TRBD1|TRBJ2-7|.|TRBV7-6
CASSLVSGLRQGVNEQYF
TGTGCCAGCAGCTTAGTCTCGGGCCTTCGACAGGGGGTAAACGAGCAGTACTTC
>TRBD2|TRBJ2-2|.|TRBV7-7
CASSSLAGGLLTGELFF
TGTGCTAGCAGCTCTCTAGCGGGAGGGCTTTTAACCGGGGAGCTGTTTTTT
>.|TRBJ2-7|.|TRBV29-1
CSALTGSYEQYF
TGCAGCGCCTTGACAGGATCCTACGAGCAGTACTTC
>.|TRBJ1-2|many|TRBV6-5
CASTPLGGNYGYTF
TGTGCCAGCACCCCCTTGGGGGGGAACTATGGCTACACCTTC
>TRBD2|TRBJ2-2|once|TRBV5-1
CATKGLADTGELFF
TGCGCCACCAAGGGACTAGCGGACACCGGGGAGCTGTTTTTT
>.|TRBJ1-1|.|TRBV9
CASSVEMNTEAFF
TGTGCCAGCAGCGTAGAAATGAACACTGAAGCTTTCTTT
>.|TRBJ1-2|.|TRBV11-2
CASREPGNYGYTF
TGTGCCAGCAGAGAACCCGGCAACTATGGCTACACCTTC
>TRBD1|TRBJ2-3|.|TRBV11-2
CASSFQGATDTQYF
TGTGCCAGCAGCTTCCAGGGGGCAACGGATACGCAGTATTTT
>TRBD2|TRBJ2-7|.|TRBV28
CASISSGRIDF
TGTGCCAGCATATCCAGCGGGAGAATCGACTTC
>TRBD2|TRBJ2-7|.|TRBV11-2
CASSLDPGREQDEQYF
TGTGCCAGCAGCTTAGATCCTGGGCGGGAGCAGGACGAGCAGTACTTC
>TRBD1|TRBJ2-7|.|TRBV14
CASSQAPGQALLGQYF
TGTGCCAGCAGCCAAGCCCCGGGACAGGCCCTCCTAGGGCAGTACTTC
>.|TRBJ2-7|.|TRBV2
CASCSGQSYEQYF
TGTGCCAGCTGTTCGGGACAAAGCTACGAGCAGTACTTC
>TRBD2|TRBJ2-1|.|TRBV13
CASSPRGTSGYFSYNEQFF
TGTGCCAGCAGCCCACGGGGGACTAGCGGGTACTTCTCCTACAATGAGCAGTTCTTC
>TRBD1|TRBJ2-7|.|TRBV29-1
CSAYTGQHYEQYF
TGCAGCGCTTATACGGGACAGCACTACGAGCAGTACTTC
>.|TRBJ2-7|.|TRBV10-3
CAIGQPPSTEQYF
TGTGCCATCGGGCAGCCGCCTAGTACCGAGCAGTACTTC
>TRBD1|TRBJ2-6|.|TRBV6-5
CARLGQTSGANVLTF
TGTGCCAGGCTGGGACAGACCTCTGGGGCCAACGTCCTGACTTTC
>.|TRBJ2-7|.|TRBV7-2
CASSLEQGGYEQYF
TGTGCCAGCAGCTTAGAACAGGGGGGGTACGAGCAGTACTTC
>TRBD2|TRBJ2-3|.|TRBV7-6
CASSSPERESADTQYF
TGTGCCAGCAGCTCCCCTGAGCGGGAGTCCGCAGATACGCAGTATTTT
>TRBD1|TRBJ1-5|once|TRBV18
CASSPTGGSYDQPQHF
TGTGCCAGCTCGCCTACAGGGGGCAGTTACGATCAGCCCCAGCATTTT